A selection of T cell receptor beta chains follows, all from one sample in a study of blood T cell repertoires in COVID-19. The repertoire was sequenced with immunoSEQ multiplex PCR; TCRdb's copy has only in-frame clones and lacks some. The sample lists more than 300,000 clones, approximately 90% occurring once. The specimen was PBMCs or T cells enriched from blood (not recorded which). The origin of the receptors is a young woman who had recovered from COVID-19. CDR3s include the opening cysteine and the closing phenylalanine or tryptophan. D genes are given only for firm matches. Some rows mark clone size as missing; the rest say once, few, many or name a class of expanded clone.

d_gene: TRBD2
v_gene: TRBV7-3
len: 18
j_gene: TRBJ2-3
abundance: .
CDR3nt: TGTGCCAGCAGCTCCCGACTAGCGGTACCGCTTCTCACAGATACGCAGTATTTT
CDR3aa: CASSSRLAVPLLTDTQYF

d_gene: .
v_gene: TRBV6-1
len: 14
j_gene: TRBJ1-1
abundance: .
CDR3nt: TGTGCCAGCAGTGACCTCGACAGTAGCACTGAAGCTTTCTTT
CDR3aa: CASSDLDSSTEAFF

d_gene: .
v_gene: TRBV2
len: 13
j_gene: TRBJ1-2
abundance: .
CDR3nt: TGTGCCAGCAGTGAGGGCACTAACTATGGCTACACCTTC
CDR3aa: CASSEGTNYGYTF

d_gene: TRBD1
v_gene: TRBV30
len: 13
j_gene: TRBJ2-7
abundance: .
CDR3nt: TGTGCCTGGGACCGGGACAGGGACTACGAGCAGTACTTC
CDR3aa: CAWDRDRDYEQYF

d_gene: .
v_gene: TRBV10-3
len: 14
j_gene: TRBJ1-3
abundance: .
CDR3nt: TGTGCCATCAGGGTACCGGACAGCGGAAACACCATATATTTT
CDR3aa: CAIRVPDSGNTIYF

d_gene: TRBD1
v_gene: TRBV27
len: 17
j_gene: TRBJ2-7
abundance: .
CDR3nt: TGTGCCAGCAGTTTAGTCTGGCGTGGGACAGGCCCGAACGAGCAGTACTTC
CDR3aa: CASSLVWRGTGPNEQYF

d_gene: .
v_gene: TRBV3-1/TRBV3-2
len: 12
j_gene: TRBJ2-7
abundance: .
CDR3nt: TGTGCCAGCAGCCAAGGGCTAGTACGCCAGTACTTC
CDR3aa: CASSQGLVRQYF

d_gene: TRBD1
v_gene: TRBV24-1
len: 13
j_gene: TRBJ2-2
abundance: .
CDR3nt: TGTGCCACCTTTGACAGGGTTACCGGGGAGCTGTTTTTT
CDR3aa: CATFDRVTGELFF

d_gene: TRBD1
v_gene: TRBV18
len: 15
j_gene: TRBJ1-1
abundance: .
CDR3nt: TGTGCCAGCTCACCCGGACAGGGAGGGAACACTGAAGCTTTCTTT
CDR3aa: CASSPGQGGNTEAFF

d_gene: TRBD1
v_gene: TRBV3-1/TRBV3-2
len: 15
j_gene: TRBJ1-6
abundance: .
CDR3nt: TGTGCCAGCAGCCTCCTCGACAGGGAGAATTCACCCCTCCACTTT
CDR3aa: CASSLLDRENSPLHF

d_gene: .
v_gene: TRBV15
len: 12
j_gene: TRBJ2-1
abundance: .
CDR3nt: TGTGCCACCAGCAGACGACAGCATGAGCAGTTCTTC
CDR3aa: CATSRRQHEQFF

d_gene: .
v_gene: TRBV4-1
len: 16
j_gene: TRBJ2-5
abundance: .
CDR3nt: TGCGCCAGCAGCCTATTATTAATGGACAGACAAGAGACCCAGTACTTC
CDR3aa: CASSLLLMDRQETQYF

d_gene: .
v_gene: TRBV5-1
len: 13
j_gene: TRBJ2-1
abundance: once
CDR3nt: TGCGCCAGCAGCAGGGGTCTTCACAATGAGCAGTTCTTC
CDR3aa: CASSRGLHNEQFF

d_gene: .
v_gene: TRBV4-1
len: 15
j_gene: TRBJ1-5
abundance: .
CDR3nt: TGCGCCAGCAGCCGGTCCGATAGTGTCAATCAGCCCCAGCATTTT
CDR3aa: CASSRSDSVNQPQHF

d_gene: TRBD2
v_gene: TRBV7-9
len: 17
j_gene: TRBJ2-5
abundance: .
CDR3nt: TGTGCCAGCAGCTTAGTGAGTCGGGGGGGCGTTGCGGAGACCCAGTACTTC
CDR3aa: CASSLVSRGGVAETQYF

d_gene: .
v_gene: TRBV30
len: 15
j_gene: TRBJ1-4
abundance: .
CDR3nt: TGTGCCCGGGGACCGTCCAAGCAAACTAATGAAAAACTGTTTTTT
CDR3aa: CARGPSKQTNEKLFF

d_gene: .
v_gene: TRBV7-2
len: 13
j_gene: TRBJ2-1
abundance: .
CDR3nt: TGTGCCAGCAGCTTCGCGTCTCCGCATGAGCAGTTCTTC
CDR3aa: CASSFASPHEQFF